This TCR beta chain is drawn from a study of human T cells and chemical hapten exposure (dated by TCRdb to the early 2020s). A note on the overall study: For sensitization, 2% DPC in acetone was applied to an approximately 2 cm by approximately 2 cm area of upper inner arm skin. Throughout the study period of roughly 24 weeks, patients also received therapeutic DPC doses to the scalp every week. Patch testing was performed on the upper back with Finn chambers containing 0.01% DPC, and the patch tests were scored after 6 days according to International Contact Dermatitis Research Group standards. Alopecia areata with under or over 50% scalp involvement, alopecia totalis and alopecia universalis were represented in the patient cohort, which was mostly female. Libraries were pooled for sequencing, and per-sample TCR yields varied mainly because of small differences in library volumes within the pool. In alopecia patients, the study followed how the peripheral blood TCR repertoire changed in vivo over primary and secondary sensitization to diphenylcyclopropenone (DPC), a hapten. Blood was sampled from patients pre-sensitization (week 0) and at 2, 6 and about 24 weeks after DPC sensitization. Blood for TCR sequencing was provided by twenty-nine alopecia patients at one to four time points (pre-sensitization, 2, 6 and 24 weeks). Results the study describes overall, beyond this receptor: After repeated subsampling, changes were observed in the strength of the expansion versus patch-test correlation and in the threshold at which the correlation became significant. Because all patients had alopecia, a presumed autoimmune disease, the immune response of the patients might differ from that of healthy individuals. No change with DPC sensitization was found in the number of TCRs above 1 in 1000 frequency, and no evidence of global repertoire structure alterations was found. Significantly more large CDR3 similarity clusters were formed by expanded TCRs than by pre-sensitization or healthy control sets, consistent with antigen-driven responses. Patch test score correlated positively with the number of PT1 expanded TCRs, reaching significance at thresholds 8, 16 and 32 but not at 4.

The method behind the library was RACE. The sequencer listed for this sample is NextSeq 500. Library preparation attached unique molecular identifiers to individual cDNA molecules for quantitative, reproducible TCR counting. For every blood RNA sample, sequencing covered both the TCR alpha and TCR beta chains. On the study's bioinformatics: Samples had a median of roughly 91,000 TCRs, with a range from about 23,224 to 750,000. The Decombinator software suite was used to annotate V, J and CDR3 in the TCR reads. For the PS versus PT1 abundance plots, all samples were subsampled to the same number of TCRs (28,000). TCRs were defined as expanded if absent before sensitization and observed at least eight times at the 2-week time point. TCRdb reran the public reads through fastp at Q25 and MiXCR, keeping productive beta chains. CDR3 protein duplicates are merged, each entry listing the most common genes and DNA. TCRdb, not the original authors, processed these V and J calls. Here the sample has 65,000 to 95,000 distinct CDR3 sequences; approximately 12% occur a single time. The ten largest clones add up to about 3.5% of the sample.

The germline V gene (reference sequence) gives CDR1 as DFQATT and CDR2 as SNEGSKA. Germline trimming: 2 bases from V, 3 bases from J; junction bases outside gene matches: 3. Reading from cysteine to phenylalanine, the CDR3 counts 13 amino acids. The CDR3 DNA has 39 bases and is translated from base 1. The sample's time point, from its label and the paper: patch test 1, 2 weeks after DPC sensitization. The treatment or condition label on this specimen signifies: therapeutic diphenylcyclopropenone sensitization with weekly scalp DPC. At every patch-test visit, the blood draw took place before the patch test was put on. To be eligible, patients had to be aged 18 to 70, diagnosed with alopecia and judged suitable for DPC therapy, while pregnant patients were excluded. Unfractionated whole blood was collected in Tempus Blood RNA tubes, and total RNA was extracted from that blood. Points on this clonotype: Its antigen is still unknown. No base quality values were provided; no much bigger clone lies one nucleotide off.

This TCR was sampled from a woman aged 55-70 years with alopecia areata. Some clones in this sample may be carry-over from other donors' samples. The material sequenced was whole blood, taken in connection with sensitization to the hapten diphenylcyclopropenone (DPC). This sequence uses TRBV20-1 and TRBJ2-5; 7 central bases correspond to TRBD2. The CDR3 here reads CSARQGGKETQYF. The nucleotide sequence is TGCAGTGCTAGACAGGGAGGGAAAGAGACCCAGTACTTC.